The clone carrying this T cell receptor beta chain has at least ten counts. Germline CDR1 reads MNHEY; CDR2 reads SMNVEV (reference sequence). This CDR3 spans 14 amino acids. Trimming pared 6 bases from V and 2 bases from J, leaving 13 bases between. Amplification yielded TCR beta CDR3 regions, with RNA transcripts as the source. The HTBI set primed first-round TCR CDR3 RT-PCR. TCRdb independently ran MiXCR on the multiplex PCR reads; one entry per CDR3 protein. The sample records about 640,000 distinct CDR3 sequences, more than 14% being singletons. The data belong to a study of T cells in Graves' hyperthyroidism and ophthalmopathy. Cells are PBMCs isolated from 10 ml of fresh blood.

The specimen was blood. V and J are TRBV27 and TRBJ1-2; TRBD1 is a possible D gene (5 bases). The TCR comes from a woman aged 45 to 65 with Graves' ophthalmopathy. CDR3 in amino acids: CASSSRWGNYGYTF. DNA of the CDR3: TGTGCCAGCAGCTCTAGGTGGGGGAACTATGGCTACACCTTC.